The 2 T cell receptor beta chains in this list originate from one sample, sequenced in a study of blood T cells in healthy people across ages. Primed by a sample-barcoded 5' primer and a J-beta primer mix, a second PCR proceeded for about 6 to 11 cycles. TCRdb passed the 5' RACE reads through MiXCR, listing each CDR3 protein once. The repertoire holds over 1,200,000 distinct CDR3 sequences, with approximately 59% as singletons. The material sequenced was blood. The source of these receptors is a man aged 18 to 29 in good health.

This clonotype was seen a single time. The chain employs TRBV20-1 and TRBJ1-6, with 7 positions matching TRBD1. The CDR3 is made up of 14 amino acids. The V gene's germline CDR1 is DFQATT and CDR2 SNEGSKA (reference sequence). Losses at the gene ends were 3 bases for V and 11 bases for J; bases not matched to a gene: 10. The DNA for the CDR3 is TGCAGTGCTAGGATGGACAGGACGGGGGCACCCCTCCACTTT. The encoded protein is CSARMDRTGAPLHF.

About this clonotype itself: One junction end does not reproduce the germline sequence, and a read error may be involved. V is TRBV7-9 and J is TRBJ2-1, with D unclear. The germline CDR1 and CDR2 sequences are SEHNR and FQNEAQ (reference sequence). The CDR3 is made up of 11 amino acids. Here the CDR3 reads CASSFGPEEFF. The CDR3 DNA is TGTGCCAGCAGCTTCGGACCTGAGGAGTTCTTC.